These 18 T cell receptor beta chains were sequenced from one sample in a study of shared clonotypes between healthy human individuals. The method was immunoSEQ multiplex PCR; TCRdb's version includes in-frame clones alone and lacks a portion of them. There are millions of clones in the sample; approximately 94% occur only once, and around 1.1% lies in the top ten. It was CD45RO-negative cells, positively selected for CCR7, that made up naive CD8 cells, with terminally differentiated effector memory CD45RA+ cells excluded. Sequenced sample: naive CD8+ T cells sorted from blood. The receptors come from a man younger than 35 in good health.

The chain uses TRBV7-9 and TRBJ2-1; TRBD2 is a possible D gene (6 bases). Trimming took off 3 bases at V and 8 bases at J, with 17 bases between the two ends. The CDR3 runs 15 residues. Germline CDR1 reads SEHNR; CDR2 reads FQNEAQ (reference sequence). CDR3 region: CASSFGGAFLDEQFF. The CDR3 nucleotides are TGTGCCAGCAGCTTTGGCGGGGCTTTCCTCGATGAGCAGTTCTTC. Based on the CDR3 plus reference TRBV7-9 and TRBJ2-1, the full variable domain is DTGVSQNPRHKITKRGQNVTFRCDPISEHNRLYWYRQTLGQGPEFLTYFQNEAQLEKSRLLSDRFSAERPKGSFSTLEIQRTEQGDSAMYLCASSFGGAFLDEQFFGPGTRLTVL.

This rearrangement joins TRBV10-1 to TRBJ2-5; tentative D call: TRBD1 (5 bases). With the DNA end fitting TRBJ2-7 better, the J assignment may be wrong. In germline, CDR1 is WNHNN, CDR2 SYGVQD (reference sequence). There are 14 residues in the CDR3. CDR3: CASSETGWPYEQYF. The CDR3 coding sequence is TGCGCCAGCAGTGAGACAGGTTGGCCCTACGAGCAGTACTTC.

V gene TRBV15 combines with J gene TRBJ1-5, with D possibly TRBD1 on 5 matching bases. The V and J ends lost 6 bases and 0 bases respectively, with 9 bases between them. CDR1 is LNHNV and CDR2 is YYDKDF in the germline V gene (reference sequence). This CDR3 region has 14 residues. This CDR3 reads CATRAGFSNQPQHF. The CDR3 DNA is TGTGCCACCAGAGCAGGGTTTAGCAATCAGCCCCAGCATTTT.

This chain joins TRBV29-1 and TRBJ2-2; D is unresolved. V gave up 6 bases and J gave up 2 bases, with 10 bases separating them. Germline V gene sequence: CDR1 SQVTM, CDR2 ANQGSEA. This CDR3 has 13 residues. DNA of the CDR3: TGCAGCGTCCTCGTCCTTAACACCGGGGAGCTGTTTTTT. Amino acids: CSVLVLNTGELFF.

This chain joins TRBV5-1 and TRBJ2-1; D is unresolved. The V gene's germline CDR1 is SGHRS and CDR2 YFSETQ. The CDR3 is 13 amino acids. Trimming took off 2 bases at V and 4 bases at J, with 7 bases between the two ends. In DNA form, the CDR3 reads TGCGCCAGCAGCTTAAGCCAGTACAATGAGCAGTTCTTC. Translated: CASSLSQYNEQFF.

The rearrangement links TRBV7-9 to TRBJ2-7, with 7 bases aligning to TRBD2. This CDR3 is built from 16 residues. The V gene's germline CDR1 is SEHNR and CDR2 FQNEAQ (reference sequence). J was trimmed by 7 bases and V by 5 bases; bases with no gene match: 17. The CDR3 sequence is CASSQPWGMSGGEQYF. The CDR3 DNA sequence: TGTGCCAGCAGCCAACCCTGGGGAATGTCGGGGGGTGAGCAGTACTTC. The complete variable domain, with remaining parts taken from reference TRBV7-9 and TRBJ2-7, reads DTGVSQNPRHKITKRGQNVTFRCDPISEHNRLYWYRQTLGQGPEFLTYFQNEAQLEKSRLLSDRFSAERPKGSFSTLEIQRTEQGDSAMYLCASSQPWGMSGGEQYFGPGTRLTVT.

As DNA, the CDR3 is TGCAGCGTTGGTAGCAATCAGCCCCAGCATTTT. It yields the protein CSVGSNQPQHF. V gene TRBV29-1 combines with J gene TRBJ1-5; the D is unclear. Germline CDR1 reads SQVTM; CDR2 reads ANQGSEA. The CDR3 is 11 amino acids. V shed 4 bases and J shed 0 bases, with 1 base lying between them.

The chain joins TRBV11-2 to TRBJ2-7, with a weak D call TRBD2 (7 bases). Germline lookup yields CDR1 SGHAT and CDR2 FQNNGV. CDR3 length: 17 amino acids. V shed 1 base and J shed 3 bases, with 19 bases lying between them. This CDR3 is CASSLVLRGGGLYEQYF. Written as DNA, the CDR3 is TGTGCCAGCAGCTTAGTGCTTCGAGGGGGGGGACTCTACGAGCAGTACTTC.

This chain joins TRBV7-9 and TRBJ2-5; D assignment may be TRBD1 or TRBD2 (5 bases each). The CDR3 has 15 residues. The germline V gene has CDR1 SEHNR and CDR2 FQNEAQ (reference sequence). V was cut by 7 bases and J by 0 bases, with 15 bases left in between. CDR3 nucleotides: TGTGCCAGCACCCCGGGACCCGCGTACCAAGAGACCCAGTACTTC. Translating gives CASTPGPAYQETQYF.

This chain uses TRBV6-5 with TRBJ2-5; 8 bases are a match to TRBD1. The CDR3 is 12 residues long. CDR1 and CDR2 from the germline V gene are MNHEY and SVGAGI. The V gene end was trimmed by 10 bases and the J gene end by 3 bases; junction bases not matched to a gene: 4. CDR3 nucleotide sequence: TGTGCCACCCTGGACAGGGAAGAGACCCAGTACTTC. This codes for CATLDREETQYF.

The J gene is TRBJ2-1, the V gene TRBV5-6; D call uncertain. This CDR3 has 15 residues. Germline CDR1 SGHDT, CDR2 YYEEEE. The ends were cut back, 0 bases at V and 7 bases at J, with 14 bases in the middle. CDR3 in DNA: TGTGCCAGCAGCTTGGAGACGATACCCCAGAATGAGCAGTTCTTC. Amino acids: CASSLETIPQNEQFF.

The chain recombines TRBV9 with TRBJ1-3; the D gene is possibly TRBD1 (5 bases). The V end lost 0 bases, the J end lost 2 bases, and 9 bases lay between the germline ends. The CDR3 has 15 residues. Germline V gives CDR1 SGDLS, CDR2 YYNGEE. CDR3 amino acids: CASSVDIGAGNTIYF. DNA of the CDR3: TGTGCCAGCAGCGTAGATATAGGGGCTGGAAACACCATATATTTT.

J is TRBJ2-1 and V is TRBV29-1; D is unclear. Between the trimmed V and J ends, which lost 7 bases and 6 bases, there was a span of 10 bases. This CDR3 is built from 11 residues. Germline CDR1 is SQVTM and CDR2 is ANQGSEA. For the CDR3, the DNA is TGCAGCGACTTAGATTCCAATGAGCAGTTCTTC. Its protein is CSDLDSNEQFF.

This sequence joins TRBV7-8 and TRBJ2-7; perhaps TRBD2 as D (10 bases). The CDR3 covers 19 residues. The V end was cut by 5 bases, the J end by 3 bases, with 29 bases between. Germline CDR1 is SGHVS and CDR2 is FQNEAQ. In DNA, the CDR3 is TGTGCCAGCAGCCTAGGGACAGGGTTGGTTGGACTAGCGGTCTACGAGCAGTACTTC. Translation: CASSLGTGLVGLAVYEQYF.

A note on this clone: The sample holds other DNA sequences that translate to the same CDR3. The chain joins TRBV6-1 to TRBJ2-7, with a possible D match to TRBD1 (6 bases). There are 13 residues in the CDR3. Germline lookup yields CDR1 MNHNS and CDR2 SASEGT. Trimming pared 5 bases from V and 1 base from J, leaving 9 bases between. The CDR3 protein is CASSIRGSYEQYF. The CDR3 DNA sequence: TGTGCCAGCAGTATTAGGGGGTCCTACGAGCAGTACTTC.

In the case of this clone: Other DNA sequences of this sample code for an identical CDR3. The chain links TRBV30 to TRBJ1-1, with D unclear. CDR1 and CDR2 from the germline V gene are GTSNPN and SVGIG (reference sequence). The V gene lost 0 bases and the J gene lost 5 bases, with 10 bases spanning the gap. The CDR3 has 13 residues. CDR3: CAWSVLGGTEAFF. CDR3 coding DNA: TGTGCCTGGAGTGTACTGGGAGGGACTGAAGCTTTCTTT.

This clone has only one observation. This chain connects TRBV6-4 to TRBJ2-2, with 9 nucleotides matching TRBD2. CDR1 and CDR2 (germline): MRHNA, SNTAGT. This CDR3 contains 13 residues. This CDR3 reads CLVRGGDTGELFF. The DNA of the CDR3 is TGTCTAGTGCGGGGGGGAGACACCGGGGAGCTGTTTTTT.

The CDR3 reads CASSFDSIGVANYGYTF. The CDR3 bases are TGTGCCAGCAGCTTCGACAGTATCGGAGTAGCTAACTATGGCTACACCTTC. V usage is TRBV11-2 and J usage is TRBJ1-2; D may be TRBD1 (5 bases). The CDR3 runs 17 residues. Germline V gene data show CDR1 as SGHAT and CDR2 as FQNNGV. V shed 3 bases and J shed 0 bases, with 17 bases lying between them.